This T cell receptor beta chain came from a study of beta chain features in type 1 diabetes. Turning to the study itself: The study found patients and healthy donors alike in age, gender and cell yields. Summed over all samples, the examined sorted cells came to fewer than 120 million.

Via CD45RO/CCR7/CD25/CD127/CD95/CD27, cells of the CD4+ naive, central memory, regulatory and stem cell-like memory subsets were sorted. TCRB transcripts that were expressed got sequenced, as all of the isolated RNA had been reverse transcribed. Assay: immunoSEQ multiplex PCR; the TCRdb copy retains only in-frame clones and omits some. In the table there are 95,000 to 150,000 clones, around 16% of which are singletons. Germline V gives CDR1 SQVTM, CDR2 ANQGSEA. Losses at the gene ends were 2 bases for V and 6 bases for J; bases not matched to a gene: 6. The CDR3 is 14 residues long. General study points: Type 1 diabetes patients had TCRB CDR3s that were shorter (moderately but significantly so) in all four CD4+ subsets. Researchers reported that naive, central memory and Treg TCRB repertoires appeared more similar in patients than in healthy donors.

This clone turned up a few times. Its cognate antigen is unknown. J is TRBJ1-5 and V is TRBV29-1, with 8 bases fitting TRBD1. Sequencing was performed on central memory CD4+ T cells from blood. The clonotype originates from a young man with type 1 diabetes. The CDR3, as DNA: TGCAGCGTTGAATCGGACAGGGTGTTTCAGCCCCAGCATTTT. Encoded protein: CSVESDRVFQPQHF.